This note documents a single T cell receptor (beta chain) sequence. These data are taken from a study of T cell changes during pregnancy in multiple sclerosis. Profiling relied on immunoSEQ multiplex PCR, and the TCRdb table lists in-frame clones only, not all of them. The table lists fewer than 65,000 clones, roughly 90% of them singletons. Germline V gives CDR1 SGHTA, CDR2 FQGNSA. CDR3 length: 14 amino acids. Deletions cut 5 bases from V and 4 bases from J, with 14 bases between. The material was peripheral blood, obtained before pregnancy. The clonotype was recovered from a female donor with multiple sclerosis, enrolled in a pregnancy study. The chain links TRBV7-2 to TRBJ1-2; no firm D call. CDR3 region: CASSPRARGYGYTF. Here the CDR3 DNA reads TGTGCCAGCAGCCCTCGAGCCCGGGGCTATGGCTACACCTTC.